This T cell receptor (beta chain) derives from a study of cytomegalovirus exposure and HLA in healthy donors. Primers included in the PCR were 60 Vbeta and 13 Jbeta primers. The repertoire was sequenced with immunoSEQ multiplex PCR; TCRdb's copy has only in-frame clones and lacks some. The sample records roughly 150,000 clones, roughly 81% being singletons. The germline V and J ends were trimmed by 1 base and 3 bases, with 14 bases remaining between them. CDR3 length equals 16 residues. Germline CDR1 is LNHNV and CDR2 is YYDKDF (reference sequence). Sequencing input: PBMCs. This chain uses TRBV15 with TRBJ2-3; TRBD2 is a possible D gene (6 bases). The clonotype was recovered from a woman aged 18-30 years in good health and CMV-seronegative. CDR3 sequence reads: CATSRVTGGETDTQYF. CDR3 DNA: TGTGCCACCAGCAGAGTAACGGGCGGGGAAACAGATACGCAGTATTTT.